This T cell receptor beta chain was documented in a study of cytomegalovirus exposure and HLA in healthy donors. Use of 60 Vbeta and 13 Jbeta primers characterized the PCR. Measured with immunoSEQ multiplex PCR; TCRdb has only the in-frame clones, and not every one. This table has about 120,000 clones, 75% appearing once. General study results and limits: Roughly uniform depth of sequencing across donors was assumed in presence/absence analyses.

In germline, CDR1 is SGHDN, CDR2 FVKESK. The CDR3 loop spans 13 amino acids. Points on this clone: Its antigen remains unidentified. The junction does not match germline at one end; this may be a read error.

This TCR came from a woman aged 40-49 years in good health and CMV-seropositive. Sequenced material: PBMCs. The chain employs TRBV14 and TRBJ1-2, with D hard to call. As DNA, the CDR3 is TGTGCCAGCAGCCAAGATCTAAACTATGGCTACGCCTTC. Amino acid sequence: CASSQDLNYGYAF.